This note documents a single TCR beta chain sequence. Its antigen has not been determined. Base qualities are not recorded, but no much larger clone differs from it by a single base. For CDR1 and CDR2, the germline V gene (reference sequence) lists SEHNR and FQNEAQ. V was cut back by 4 bases and J by 8 bases, leaving a gap of 11 bases between them. From cysteine to phenylalanine, the CDR3 is 12 amino acids long. Only CDR3 DNA is held: 36 bases, read in frame from base 1. The data derive from a study of T cell clones after liver transplantation (dated by TCRdb to the late 2010s). Regarding the complete study: Samples were obtained from ITN030ST, a randomized trial in which withdrawal of immunosuppression was attempted within 2 years of liver transplantation. Subjects received no induction therapy and standard immunosuppression until randomization at 12-24 months post-transplant. Third party-reactive TCRbeta sequences were also identified from pre-transplant MLRs to serve as an antigen-independent comparator for donor-reactive sequences. Tolerance was defined as complete immunosuppression withdrawal for at least one year with no rise in liver enzymes beyond twice the upper limit of normal. Blood samples were collected pre-transplant, pre-randomization before withdrawal, and post-randomization after either full withdrawal or failed withdrawal. After a pre-transplant mixed lymphocyte reaction, TCRbeta sequencing was used to pinpoint donor-reactive T cell clones, which were subsequently tracked in post-transplant blood. The study cohort included 8 liver transplant recipients, of whom 3 were classified as tolerant and 5 as non-tolerant. Three of the eight recipients were HCV-positive; the others were transplanted for non-autoimmune, non-viral indications. What the work shows at the level of the full study, not this receptor alone: Conclusions were preliminary, limited by small, heterogeneous patient numbers and non-standardized post-transplant time points. A significant post-transplant decrease in circulating donor-reactive CD4 TCRbeta sequences was observed in most of the 8 subjects, irrespective of tolerance or HCV status. Once repertoire turnover was taken into account, donor-reactive detection showed a significant reduction for CD4 in 7 of 8 subjects and for CD8 in 8 of 8. Donor-reactive sequences declined more than third party-reactive ones, suggesting partial antigen-specific deletion unrelated to withdrawal success. In a couple of subjects, low numbers of available donor cells limited the measurable donor-reactive repertoire. Since no allograft tissue specimens were available, donor-reactive T cells may have migrated into the graft instead of being deleted.

High-throughput TCRbeta CDR3 sequencing of frozen genomic DNA was performed by immunoSEQ, including PCR amplification, mapping, bias correction and internal controls. The source study handled its data this way. Productive rearrangements were kept, and unique TCRbeta sequences were defined by CDR3 nucleotide sequence plus V and J gene. For classification of a sequence as donor-reactive, at least 5-fold expansion in CFSE-low cells relative to unstimulated pre-transplant cells and a frequency of at least 0.01% were required. To ensure at least 90% detection power, minimum frequency thresholds were set for each subject based on that subject's lowest-template unstimulated sample. Jensen-Shannon divergence between the top 1000 TCRbeta sequences after and before transplant was used to measure repertoire turnover. Two-sided Fisher's exact tests were used to test for changes in how often donor-reactive sequences were detected. TCRdb mirrors the immuneACCESS table, restricted to in-frame sequences. Some clones are absent from its copies; in checked studies, under half trace to an unresolved V gene, and the reason for the others is unknown. That table is the source of V, J and clone size, and D and trimming were worked out from the DNA. The table for this sample lists around 100,000 clones; approximately 79% of them were counted only once. The ten top clones hold about 3% of the sample.

Thawed unstimulated PBMCs were stained for CD3, CD4 and CD8 and FACS-sorted into CD3+CD4+ and CD3+CD8+ populations. Each of the 8 studied subjects was randomized to immunosuppression withdrawal. Genomic DNA was isolated with the Qiagen DNeasy Blood and Tissue Kit. The clonotype comes from a human patient who received a liver transplant. After a transplant, the graft donor may have provided part of the T cells. The receptor chain draws on TRBV7-9 and TRBJ1-1; confidence is insufficient to name the D gene. This specimen consisted of CD4+ T cells from blood, obtained 45 to 50 months after liver transplant. The DNA reads TGTGCCAGCAGCTCAAGGTATACAGAAGCTTTCTTT. Translated, this gives CASSSRYTEAFF. Reference TRBV7-9 and TRBJ1-1 genes cover what lies past the CDR3, so the full variable domain is DTGVSQNPRHKITKRGQNVTFRCDPISEHNRLYWYRQTLGQGPEFLTYFQNEAQLEKSRLLSDRFSAERPKGSFSTLEIQRTEQGDSAMYLCASSSRYTEAFFGQGTRLTVV.